The T cell receptor beta chain under discussion was sequenced for a study of cytomegalovirus exposure and HLA in healthy donors. The germline gives CDR1 SEHNR, CDR2 FQNEAQ (reference sequence). CDR3 length: 15 residues. It was with 60 Vbeta and 13 Jbeta primers that the PCR ran. Assay: immunoSEQ multiplex PCR; the TCRdb copy retains only in-frame clones and omits some. There are 95,000 to 150,000 clones in the sample; about 73% occur only once, and 4% to 5% lies in the top ten. For this clone: The antigen is unknown. At one end the junction does not follow the germline gene, possibly because of a read error.

Study-wide results and caveats: The likely origin of a cluster of highly shared sequence variants was a sequencing artifact. As a later analysis showed, several of the most significant clusters appeared to be linked to common viral pathogens. The study flagged 150 to 200 TCR beta chains as cytomegalovirus-associated.

The sequencing sample was made of PBMCs. The clonotype comes from a middle-aged woman in good health and CMV-seronegative. The chain uses TRBV7-9 and TRBJ2-3; D remains unclear. CDR3 in amino acids: CSSSLIARYTDTQYF. CDR3 coding DNA: TGTTCCAGCAGCTTAATTGCGCGATACACAGATACGCAGTATTTT. The variable domain in full, completed from reference TRBV7-9 and TRBJ2-3, reads DTGVSQNPRHKITKRGQNVTFRCDPISEHNRLYWYRQTLGQGPEFLTYFQNEAQLEKSRLLSDRFSAERPKGSFSTLEIQRTEQGDSAMYLCSSSLIARYTDTQYFGPGTRLTVL.